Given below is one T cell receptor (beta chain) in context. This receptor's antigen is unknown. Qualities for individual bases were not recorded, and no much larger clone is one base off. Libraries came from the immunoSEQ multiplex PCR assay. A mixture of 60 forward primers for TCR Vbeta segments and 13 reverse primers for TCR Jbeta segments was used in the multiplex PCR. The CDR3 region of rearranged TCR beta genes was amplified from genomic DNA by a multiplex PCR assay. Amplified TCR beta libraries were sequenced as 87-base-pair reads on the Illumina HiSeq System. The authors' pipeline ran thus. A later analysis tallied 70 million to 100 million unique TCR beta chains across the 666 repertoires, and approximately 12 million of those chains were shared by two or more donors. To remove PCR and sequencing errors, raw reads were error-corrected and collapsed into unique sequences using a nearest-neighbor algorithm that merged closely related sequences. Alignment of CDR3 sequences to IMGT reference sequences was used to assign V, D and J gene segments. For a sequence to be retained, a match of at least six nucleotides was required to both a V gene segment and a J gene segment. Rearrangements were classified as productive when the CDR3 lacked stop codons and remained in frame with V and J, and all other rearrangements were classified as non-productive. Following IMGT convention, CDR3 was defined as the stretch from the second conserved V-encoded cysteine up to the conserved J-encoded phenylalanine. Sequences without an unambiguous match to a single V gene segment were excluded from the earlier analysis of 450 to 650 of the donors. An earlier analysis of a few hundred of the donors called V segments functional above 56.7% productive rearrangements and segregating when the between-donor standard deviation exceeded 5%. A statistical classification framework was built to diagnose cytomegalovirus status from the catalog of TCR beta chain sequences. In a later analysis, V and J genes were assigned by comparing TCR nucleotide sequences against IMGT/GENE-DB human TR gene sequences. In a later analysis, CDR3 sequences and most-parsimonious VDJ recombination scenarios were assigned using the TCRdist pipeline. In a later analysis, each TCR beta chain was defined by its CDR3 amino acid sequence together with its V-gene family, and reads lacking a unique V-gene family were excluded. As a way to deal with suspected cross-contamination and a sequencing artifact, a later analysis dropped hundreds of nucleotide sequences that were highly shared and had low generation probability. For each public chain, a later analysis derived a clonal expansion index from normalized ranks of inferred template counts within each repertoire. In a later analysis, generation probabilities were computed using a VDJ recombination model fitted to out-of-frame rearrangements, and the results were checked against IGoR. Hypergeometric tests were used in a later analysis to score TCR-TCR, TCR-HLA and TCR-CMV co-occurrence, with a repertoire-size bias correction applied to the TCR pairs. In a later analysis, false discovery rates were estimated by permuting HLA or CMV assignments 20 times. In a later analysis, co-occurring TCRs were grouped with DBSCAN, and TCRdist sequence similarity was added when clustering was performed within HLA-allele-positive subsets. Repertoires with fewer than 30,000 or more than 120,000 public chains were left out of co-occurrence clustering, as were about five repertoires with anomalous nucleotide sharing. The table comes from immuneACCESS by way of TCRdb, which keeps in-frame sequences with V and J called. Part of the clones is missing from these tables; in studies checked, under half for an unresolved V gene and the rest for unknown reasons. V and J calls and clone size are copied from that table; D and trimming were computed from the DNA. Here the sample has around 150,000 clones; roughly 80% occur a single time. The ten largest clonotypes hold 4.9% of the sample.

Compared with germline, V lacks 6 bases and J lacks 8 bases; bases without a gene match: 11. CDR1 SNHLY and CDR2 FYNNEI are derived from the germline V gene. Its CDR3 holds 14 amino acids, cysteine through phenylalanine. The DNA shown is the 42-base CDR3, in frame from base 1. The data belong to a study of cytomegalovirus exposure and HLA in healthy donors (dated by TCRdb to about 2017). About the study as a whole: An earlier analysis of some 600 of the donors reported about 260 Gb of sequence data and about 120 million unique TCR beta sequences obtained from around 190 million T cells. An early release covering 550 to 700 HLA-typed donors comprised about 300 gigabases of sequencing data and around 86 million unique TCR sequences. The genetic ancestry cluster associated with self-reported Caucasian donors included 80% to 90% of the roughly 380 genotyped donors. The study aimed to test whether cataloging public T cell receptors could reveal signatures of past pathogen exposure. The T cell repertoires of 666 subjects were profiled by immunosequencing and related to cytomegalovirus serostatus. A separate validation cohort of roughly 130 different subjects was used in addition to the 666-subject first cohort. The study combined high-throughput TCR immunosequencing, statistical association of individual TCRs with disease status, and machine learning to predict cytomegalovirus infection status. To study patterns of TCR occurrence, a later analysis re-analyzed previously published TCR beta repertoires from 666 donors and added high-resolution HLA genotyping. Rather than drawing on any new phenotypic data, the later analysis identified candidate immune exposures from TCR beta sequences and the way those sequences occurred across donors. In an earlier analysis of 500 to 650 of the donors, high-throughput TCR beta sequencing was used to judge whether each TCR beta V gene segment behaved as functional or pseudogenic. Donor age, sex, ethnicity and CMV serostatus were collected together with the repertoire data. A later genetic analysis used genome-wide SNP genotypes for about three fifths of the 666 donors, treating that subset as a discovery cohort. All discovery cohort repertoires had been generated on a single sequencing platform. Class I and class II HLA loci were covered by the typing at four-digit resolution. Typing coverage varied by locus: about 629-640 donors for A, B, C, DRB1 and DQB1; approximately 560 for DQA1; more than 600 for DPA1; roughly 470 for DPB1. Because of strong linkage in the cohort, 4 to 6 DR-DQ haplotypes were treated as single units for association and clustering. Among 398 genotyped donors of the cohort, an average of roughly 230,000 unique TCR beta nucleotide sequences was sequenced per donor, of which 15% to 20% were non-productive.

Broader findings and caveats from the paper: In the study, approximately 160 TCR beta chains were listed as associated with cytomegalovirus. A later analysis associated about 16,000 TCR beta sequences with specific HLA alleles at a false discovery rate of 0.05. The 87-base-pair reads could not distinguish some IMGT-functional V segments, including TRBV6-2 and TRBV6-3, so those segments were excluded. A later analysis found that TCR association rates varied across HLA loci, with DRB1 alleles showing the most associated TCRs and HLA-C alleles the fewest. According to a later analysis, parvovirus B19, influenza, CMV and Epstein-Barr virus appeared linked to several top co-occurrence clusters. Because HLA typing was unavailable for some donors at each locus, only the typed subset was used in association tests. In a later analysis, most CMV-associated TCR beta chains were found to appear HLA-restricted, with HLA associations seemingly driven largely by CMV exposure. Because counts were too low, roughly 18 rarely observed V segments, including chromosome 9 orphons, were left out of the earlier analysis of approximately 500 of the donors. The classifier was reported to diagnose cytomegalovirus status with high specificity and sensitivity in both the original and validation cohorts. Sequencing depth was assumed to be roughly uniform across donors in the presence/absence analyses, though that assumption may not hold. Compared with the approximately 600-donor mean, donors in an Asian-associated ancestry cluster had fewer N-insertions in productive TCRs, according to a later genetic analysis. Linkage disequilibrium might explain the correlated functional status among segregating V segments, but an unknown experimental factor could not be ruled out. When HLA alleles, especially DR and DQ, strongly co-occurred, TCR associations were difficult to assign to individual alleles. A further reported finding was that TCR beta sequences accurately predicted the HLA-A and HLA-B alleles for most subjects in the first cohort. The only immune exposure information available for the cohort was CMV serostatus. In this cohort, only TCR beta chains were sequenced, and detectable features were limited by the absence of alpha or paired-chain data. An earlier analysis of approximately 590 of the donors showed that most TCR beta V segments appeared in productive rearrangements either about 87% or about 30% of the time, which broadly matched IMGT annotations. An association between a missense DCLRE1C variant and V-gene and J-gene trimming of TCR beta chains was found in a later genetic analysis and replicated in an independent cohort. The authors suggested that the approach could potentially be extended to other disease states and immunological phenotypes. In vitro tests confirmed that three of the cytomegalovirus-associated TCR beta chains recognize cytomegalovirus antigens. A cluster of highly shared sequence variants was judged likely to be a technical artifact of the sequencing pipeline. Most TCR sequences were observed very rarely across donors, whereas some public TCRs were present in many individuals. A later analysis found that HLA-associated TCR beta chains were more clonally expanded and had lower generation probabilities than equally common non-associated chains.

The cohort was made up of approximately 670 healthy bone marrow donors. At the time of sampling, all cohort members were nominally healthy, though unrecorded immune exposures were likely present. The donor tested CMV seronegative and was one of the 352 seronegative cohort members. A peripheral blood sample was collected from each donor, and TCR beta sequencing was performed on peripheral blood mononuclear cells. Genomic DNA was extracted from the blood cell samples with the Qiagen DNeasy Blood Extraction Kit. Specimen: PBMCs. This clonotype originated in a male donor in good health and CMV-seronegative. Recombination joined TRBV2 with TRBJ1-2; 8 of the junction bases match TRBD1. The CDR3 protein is CASRRTGPYMGYTF. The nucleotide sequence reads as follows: TGTGCCAGCAGGAGGACAGGGCCCTATATGGGCTACACCTTC.